Each of the 19 T cell receptor beta chains below was sequenced from the same sample in a study of blood T cell repertoires in COVID-19. Some clones are missing from TCRdb's copy, which holds only in-frame ones; the method was immunoSEQ multiplex PCR. This repertoire shows approximately 120,000 clones, 85% found once; its top ten account for roughly 27%. Input material: peripheral blood. These TCRs come from a woman aged 80 or over with acute or convalescent COVID-19.

Only one count was recorded for this clone. The CDR3 nucleotides read TGTGCCAGCAGCCCCGGACAGAGGGGTCAGCCCCAGCATTTT. This gives the protein CASSPGQRGQPQHF. The V call is TRBV5-8, the J call TRBJ1-5; D possibly corresponds to TRBD1 (6 bases). V was cut by 4 bases and J by 6 bases, with 14 bases left in between. The CDR3 sequence is 14 residues long. CDR1 is SGHTS, CDR2 YDEGEE, per germline.

The chain joins TRBV28 to TRBJ1-1; TRBD1 aligns across 7 bases. Germline V CDR1 and CDR2: MDHEN, SYDVKM. The CDR3 has 13 amino acids. J gave up 0 bases and V 8 bases, and 3 bases lay outside the gene matches. CDR3 region: CASRDRLNTEAFF. In DNA, the CDR3 is TGTGCCAGCCGGGACAGATTGAACACTGAAGCTTTCTTT.

The chain joins TRBV7-2 to TRBJ2-3; 9 nucleotides agree with TRBD1. There are 17 residues in the CDR3. Germline CDR1 and CDR2: SGHTA and FQGNSA. V lost 1 base to trimming and J lost 9 bases; unmatched junction nucleotides: 14. The CDR3 spells CASSLELQGAVSATQYF. CDR3 sequence (DNA): TGTGCCAGCAGCTTAGAGTTACAGGGGGCGGTATCAGCCACGCAGTATTTT. The complete variable domain, with remaining parts taken from reference TRBV7-2 and TRBJ2-3, reads GAGVSQSPSNKVTEKGKDVELRCDPISGHTALYWYRQSLGQGLEFLIYFQGNSAPDKSGLPSDRFSAERTGGSVSTLTIQRTQQEDSAVYLCASSLELQGAVSATQYFGPGTRLTVL.

The chain has TRBV4-3 and TRBJ2-5, with D unclear. Trimming left V 1 base short and J 5 bases short, with 14 bases between. Germline-derived CDR1 and CDR2 are LGHNA and YSLEER. This CDR3 spans 15 amino acids. CDR3: CASSQGARTGETQYF. CDR3 in DNA: TGCGCCAGCAGCCAAGGAGCCAGAACCGGGGAGACCCAGTACTTC.

J is TRBJ2-2 and V is TRBV9, with 7 bases aligning to TRBD2. In germline, CDR1 is SGDLS, CDR2 YYNGEE. The CDR3 is 15 residues long. V was pared by 4 bases and J by 5 bases, with 8 bases of the junction left unmatched. The CDR3 region has the DNA TGTGCCAGCAGCCCGTGGGGTAGCGGGACCGGGGAGCTGTTTTTT. It specifies CASSPWGSGTGELFF.

CDR3 DNA: TGTGCCAGCAGCTCAACTAGCGGGCGGGGTATGCAGTATTTT. Translated: CASSSTSGRGMQYF. The chain uses TRBV11-3 and TRBJ2-3; TRBD2 aligns across 9 bases. Losses at the gene ends were 4 bases for V and 11 bases for J; bases not matched to a gene: 10. This CDR3 region has 14 residues. CDR1 and CDR2 (germline): SGHNT, YENEEA. Based on the CDR3 plus reference TRBV11-3 and TRBJ2-3, the full variable domain is EAGVVQSPRYKIIEKKQPVAFWCNPISGHNTLYWYLQNLGQGPELLIRYENEEAVDDSQLPKDRFSAERLKGVDSTLKIQPAELGDSAVYLCASSSTSGRGMQYFGPGTRLTVL.

The rearrangement joins TRBV4-2 to TRBJ1-5; D is possibly TRBD1 (5 bases). Germline CDR1 is LGHNA and CDR2 is YNFKEQ. Trimming took off 4 bases at V and 0 bases at J, with 13 bases between the two ends. The CDR3 is made up of 16 amino acids. CDR3 residues: CASSLGTEYSNQPQHF. The CDR3 DNA is TGTGCCAGCAGCCTCGGGACTGAATATAGCAATCAGCCCCAGCATTTT.

V and J are TRBV3-1 (or the pseudogene TRBV3-2) and TRBJ2-1, with 10 bases lining up with TRBD2. The CDR3 length is 15 residues. With V trimmed by 6 bases and J by 4 bases, 6 bases remained unmatched. Germline V lookup: CDR1 LGHDT, CDR2 YNNKEL (reference sequence). Written as DNA, the CDR3 is TGTGCCAGCAGTCGAGCGGGGGGGATTTACAATGAGCAGTTCTTC. Amino acids: CASSRAGGIYNEQFF.

V is TRBV25-1 and J is TRBJ1-2; D perhaps matches TRBD1 (6 bases). Germline assignment: CDR1 MGHDK and CDR2 SYGVNS. The CDR3 loop spans 14 amino acids. V was shortened by 6 bases and J by 2 bases, with 13 bases between the two germline ends. The chain's CDR3 is CASSYREVNYGYTF. CDR3 coding DNA: TGTGCCAGCAGCTACAGGGAAGTGAACTATGGCTACACCTTC.

This clone appeared a single time. This chain connects TRBV7-2 to TRBJ1-5; D is ambiguous. The CDR3 is made up of 15 amino acids. V lost 1 base, J lost 6 bases, and 13 bases lay in between. Germline CDR1 reads SGHTA; CDR2 reads FQGNSA. The CDR3 loop reads CASSLGSPEAQPQHF. CDR3 DNA sequence: TGTGCCAGCAGCTTAGGCTCCCCAGAGGCTCAGCCCCAGCATTTT.

The chain has TRBV28 and TRBJ1-6, with 7 bases that match TRBD1. Germline CDR1 and CDR2: MDHEN and SYDVKM. The CDR3 contains 17 residues. After removal of 3 bases from V and 1 base from J, the junction contained 6 bases not matched to a gene. In DNA, the CDR3 is TGTGCCAGCAGTTTCTCCGGCAGGGGGTCCTATAATTCACCCCTCCACTTT. Protein sequence: CASSFSGRGSYNSPLHF.

The chain recombines TRBV20-1 with TRBJ2-3; tentative D call: TRBD2 (6 bases). CDR3 size: 14 residues. Trimming removed 3 bases at V and 4 bases at J, with 14 bases between. Germline lookup yields CDR1 DFQATT and CDR2 SNEGSKA (reference sequence). The CDR3 DNA reads TGCAGTGCTAGTAAGGGAGGCAGGGCAGATACGCAGTATTTT. This gives the protein CSASKGGRADTQYF.

This clone was seen just once. V usage is TRBV9 and J usage is TRBJ2-1; D uncertain. Trimming cost V 2 bases and J 10 bases, with 13 bases left between them. CDR1 SGDLS and CDR2 YYNGEE come from the germline V gene. The CDR3 is 13 residues long. Here the CDR3 DNA reads TGTGCCAGCAGCGTCCCGGCTACCGGGGAGCAGTTCTTC. It translates to CASSVPATGEQFF. Looking up the rest from reference TRBV9 and TRBJ2-1 gives the full variable domain: DSGVTQTPKHLITATGQRVTLRCSPRSGDLSVYWYQQSLDQGLQFLIQYYNGEERAKGNILERFSAQQFPDLHSELNLSSLELGDSALYFCASSVPATGEQFFGPGTRLTVL.

The V gene is TRBV9, the J gene TRBJ1-2, with TRBD1 identical over 10 bases. The ends lost 0 bases at V and 7 bases at J; junction bases unmatched: 6. The CDR3 loop spans 15 amino acids. Looked up from germline, CDR1 is SGDLS and CDR2 is YYNGEE. CDR3 region: CASSVATGGAFGYTF. CDR3 DNA sequence: TGTGCCAGCAGCGTAGCGACAGGGGGCGCGTTTGGCTACACCTTC.

The rearrangement uses TRBV2 and TRBJ2-3, with 9 positions matching TRBD1. CDR3 length: 15 residues. The germline V gene has CDR1 SNHLY and CDR2 FYNNEI. With V trimmed by 4 bases and J by 3 bases, 5 bases remained unmatched. CDR3: CASSGTGGATDTQYF. Here the CDR3 DNA reads TGTGCCAGCAGTGGAACAGGGGGCGCAACAGATACGCAGTATTTT.

This chain links TRBV19 with TRBJ1-2, with 8 bases identical to TRBD1. Germline V gives CDR1 LNHDA, CDR2 SQIVND (reference sequence). The J segment lost 4 bases and the V segment lost 6 bases, leaving 1 base of the junction unmatched. The CDR3 sequence is 12 residues long. CDR3 sequence reads: CASSDRGYGYTF. CDR3 sequence (DNA): TGTGCCAGTAGCGACAGGGGCTATGGCTACACCTTC. The full variable domain, in which reference TRBV19 and TRBJ1-2 provide the parts outside the CDR3, is DGGITQSPKYLFRKEGQNVTLSCEQNLNHDAMYWYRQDPGQGLRLIYYSQIVNDFQKGDIAEGYSVSREKKESFPLTVTSAQKNPTAFYLCASSDRGYGYTFGSGTRLTVV.

This clone was seen a few times. The gene calls are TRBV5-1 and TRBJ1-1; 9 nucleotides align to TRBD1. With 4 bases clipped from V and 4 bases from J, the junction kept 5 bases outside the gene matches. Germline assignment: CDR1 SGHRS and CDR2 YFSETQ. This CDR3 spans 14 amino acids. CDR3 residues: CASSGQGLATEAFF. As DNA, the CDR3 is TGCGCCAGCAGCGGACAGGGGTTGGCCACTGAAGCTTTCTTT.

The chain couples TRBV7-9 to TRBJ1-2; 7 bases are shared with TRBD1. Germline lookup yields CDR1 SEHNR and CDR2 FQNEAQ (reference sequence). CDR3 length: 13 amino acids. V dropped 6 bases and J dropped 4; count of bases not matched to a gene: 5. CDR3 residues: CASSLQGPYGYTF. As DNA, the CDR3 is TGTGCCAGCAGTCTACAGGGGCCCTATGGCTACACCTTC.

The V call is TRBV19, the J call TRBJ1-5; D perhaps matches TRBD1 (6 bases). CDR1 is LNHDA and CDR2 is SQIVND in the germline V gene (reference sequence). The V end lost 4 bases, the J end lost 9 bases, and 13 bases lay between the germline ends. The CDR3 covers 13 residues. As DNA, the CDR3 is TGTGCCAGTAGTAAGGTGGGGGCACCGCCCCAGCATTTT. This sequence encodes CASSKVGAPPQHF.